This T cell receptor (beta chain) was identified during a study of T cells in Graves' hyperthyroidism and ophthalmopathy. Findings of the study overall: Expanded thyroid clonotypes (above 0.001) were mostly also found in blood. A 13 V-J signature model discriminated ophthalmopathy versus stable hyperthyroidism. Before onset, ophthalmopathy was predicted by the model a median roughly 6.4 months earlier.

V was cut by 3 bases and J by 6 bases, with 8 bases left in between. The germline V gene has CDR1 LGHNT and CDR2 FRNRAP. The CDR3 totals 12 residues. For the diagnoses, clinical symptoms, serum thyroxine and TRAb, thyroid ultrasound and orbital computed tomography were used. Of note for this clonotype: The antigen is unknown.

The TCR beta CDR3 regions underwent amplification using RNA transcripts as the source. First-round RT-PCR with HTBI primers amplified the TCR CDR3 region. TCRdb recomputed calls from the multiplex PCR reads with MiXCR, one row per CDR3 protein. The sample comprises about 510,000 distinct CDR3 sequences, around 50% of which are singletons, and roughly 45% rests with the top ten. Sequenced: peripheral blood or thyroid tissue (not recorded which). The J gene is TRBJ1-1, the V gene TRBV12-5; D not certain. This sequence was found in an adult woman with Graves' disease, either hyperthyroidism or ophthalmopathy (not recorded which). The CDR3 loop is CASGFTGAEAFF. DNA for the CDR3: TGTGCTAGTGGTTTCACGGGCGCTGAAGCTTTCTTT.